These 20 T cell receptor beta chains originate from one sample sequenced in a study of cytomegalovirus exposure and HLA in healthy donors. The PCR was carried out with 60 Vbeta primers and 13 Jbeta primers. Profiling relied on immunoSEQ multiplex PCR, and the TCRdb table lists in-frame clones only, not all of them. The table has over 150,000 clones, around 68% seen once. The material sequenced was PBMCs. Source of these receptors: a man aged 50-59 years in good health and CMV-seronegative.

This clone was recorded only once. The chain employs TRBV7-2 and TRBJ2-7, with 7 bases matching TRBD2. The CDR3 sequence is 15 residues long. Germline loops: CDR1 SGHTA, CDR2 FQGNSA. Trimming took 0 bases from V and 2 from J; bases not matched to a gene: 4. CDR3 amino acids: CASSLAAGPAYEQYF. The DNA for the CDR3 is TGTGCCAGCAGCTTAGCAGCGGGGCCCGCCTACGAGCAGTACTTC. Using reference TRBV7-2 and TRBJ2-7 for the parts outside the CDR3, the full variable domain is GAGVSQSPSNKVTEKGKDVELRCDPISGHTALYWYRQSLGQGLEFLIYFQGNSAPDKSGLPSDRFSAERTGGSVSTLTIQRTQQEDSAVYLCASSLAAGPAYEQYFGPGTRLTVT.

The rearrangement links TRBV27 to TRBJ1-5, with 7 bases that match TRBD1. V dropped 7 bases and J dropped 7; count of bases not matched to a gene: 10. This CDR3 is 14 amino acids long. CDR1 is MNHEY, CDR2 SMNVEV, per germline (reference sequence). The CDR3 sequence: CASTPQTGMQPQHF. In DNA, the CDR3 is TGTGCCAGCACCCCGCAGACAGGGATGCAGCCCCAGCATTTT.

This chain connects TRBV9 to TRBJ1-1; D not resolved. CDR1 is SGDLS and CDR2 is YYNGEE in the germline V gene. Trimming shortened V by 0 bases and J by 0 bases, and 12 bases separated the two germline ends. This CDR3 is built from 16 residues. The CDR3 protein is CASSVVGVTVNTEAFF. The CDR3 region has the DNA TGTGCCAGCAGCGTAGTCGGGGTGACGGTGAACACTGAAGCTTTCTTT. Based on the CDR3 plus reference TRBV9 and TRBJ1-1, the full variable domain is DSGVTQTPKHLITATGQRVTLRCSPRSGDLSVYWYQQSLDQGLQFLIQYYNGEERAKGNILERFSAQQFPDLHSELNLSSLELGDSALYFCASSVVGVTVNTEAFFGQGTRLTVV.

The chain has TRBV19 and TRBJ2-7; 9 bases line up with TRBD2. With V trimmed by 1 base and J by 0 bases, 4 bases remained unmatched. Germline CDR1 LNHDA, CDR2 SQIVND (reference sequence). The CDR3 sequence is 16 residues long. The CDR3 is CASSIALAGSSYEQYF. In DNA form, the CDR3 reads TGTGCCAGTAGTATAGCCCTAGCGGGGAGCTCCTACGAGCAGTACTTC. Full variable domain (outside the CDR3, taken from reference TRBV19 and TRBJ2-7): DGGITQSPKYLFRKEGQNVTLSCEQNLNHDAMYWYRQDPGQGLRLIYYSQIVNDFQKGDIAEGYSVSREKKESFPLTVTSAQKNPTAFYLCASSIALAGSSYEQYFGPGTRLTVT.

The chain carries TRBV19 and TRBJ1-5, with 11 positions matching TRBD1. Unmatched junction bases numbered 14, after V lost 4 bases and J lost 0 bases. The CDR3 extends over 20 amino acids. CDR1 and CDR2 (germline): LNHDA, SQIVND (reference sequence). CDR3 residues: CASSTSRGQGVRNSNQPQHF. The CDR3 DNA reads TGTGCCAGTAGTACCTCGAGGGGACAGGGGGTTCGGAATAGCAATCAGCCCCAGCATTTT. The full variable domain, its missing parts supplied by reference TRBV19 and TRBJ1-5, is DGGITQSPKYLFRKEGQNVTLSCEQNLNHDAMYWYRQDPGQGLRLIYYSQIVNDFQKGDIAEGYSVSREKKESFPLTVTSAQKNPTAFYLCASSTSRGQGVRNSNQPQHFGDGTRLSIL.

V gene TRBV11-2 combines with J gene TRBJ2-5; 9 nucleotides line up with TRBD1. Germline CDR1 and CDR2: SGHAT and FQNNGV. The CDR3 has 15 amino acids. The V and J ends lost 5 bases and 4 bases, in that order; junction bases with no gene match: 8. CDR3 amino acids: CASSNGDRVGETQYF. CDR3 coding DNA: TGTGCCAGCAGCAATGGGGACAGGGTCGGAGAGACCCAGTACTTC.

This chain uses TRBV5-1 with TRBJ1-6; D may be TRBD1 (5 bases). The CDR3 contains 17 residues. Deletions cut 3 bases from V and 0 bases from J, with 13 bases between. Germline values: CDR1 SGHRS, CDR2 YFSETQ. The CDR3 here is CASSYAGLDSYNSPLHF. DNA of the CDR3: TGCGCCAGCAGCTACGCGGGACTGGACTCCTATAATTCACCCCTCCACTTT.

This clone was counted a single time. The genes are TRBV4-2 and TRBJ2-4; tentatively, D is TRBD2 (6 bases). The CDR3 spans 16 residues. Germline V gene data show CDR1 as LGHNA and CDR2 as YNFKEQ. The V gene lost 4 bases and the J gene lost 0 bases, with 13 bases spanning the gap. Here the CDR3 reads CASSPEGGLAKNIQYF. Written as DNA, the CDR3 is TGTGCCAGCAGCCCAGAAGGAGGGCTAGCCAAAAACATTCAGTACTTC.

This clone was counted a few times. V usage is TRBV5-1 and J usage is TRBJ2-7; a weak D match, TRBD2 (5 bases). CDR1 is SGHRS, CDR2 YFSETQ, per germline. The germline V and J ends were trimmed by 2 bases and 4 bases, with 16 bases remaining between them. The CDR3 consists of 15 residues. The CDR3 coding sequence is TGCGCCAGCAGCTTTGAGGCCGGGAATACTTACGAGCAGTACTTC. Translation gives CASSFEAGNTYEQYF.

The gene calls are TRBV5-1 and TRBJ1-3; the match to TRBD1 covers 7 bases. The CDR3 is 14 amino acids. The ends lost 0 bases at V and 4 bases at J; junction bases unmatched: 1. The germline V gene encodes CDR1 SGHRS and CDR2 YFSETQ. The CDR3 loop is CASSLEQGGNTIYF. The CDR3 DNA is TGCGCCAGCAGCTTGGAACAGGGGGGAAACACCATATATTTT.

The chain couples TRBV28 to TRBJ1-1, with D possibly being TRBD1 (5 bases). Between the trimmed V and J ends, which lost 3 bases and 3 bases, there was a span of 11 bases. The CDR3 loop spans 14 amino acids. Per the germline V gene, CDR1 is MDHEN and CDR2 is SYDVKM. The CDR3 region has the DNA TGTGCCAGCAGTTTGAGGGGAGGGCACACTGAAGCTTTCTTT. Translating gives CASSLRGGHTEAFF.

V and J are TRBV28 and TRBJ1-4, with TRBD1 matching 7 bases. The CDR3 loop spans 16 amino acids. V was pared by 5 bases and J by 2 bases, with 8 bases of the junction left unmatched. Germline V gives CDR1 MDHEN, CDR2 SYDVKM. DNA for the CDR3: TGTGCCAGCAGTCCCCCGGGACAGCATACTAATGAAAAACTGTTTTTT. Translating gives CASSPPGQHTNEKLFF. The complete variable domain, with remaining parts taken from reference TRBV28 and TRBJ1-4, reads DVKVTQSSRYLVKRTGEKVFLECVQDMDHENMFWYRQDPGLGLRLIYFSYDVKMKEKGDIPEGYSVSREKKERFSLILESASTNQTSMYLCASSPPGQHTNEKLFFGSGTQLSVL.

The chain employs TRBV21-1 and TRBJ2-5; the DNA was not used to check the table's D call, TRBD1. TRBV21-1 is described as a pseudogene. This CDR3 comprises 12 residues. CDR3 amino acids: CARMDRAETQYF. DNA of the CDR3: TGTGCCAGGATGGACAGGGCGGAGACCCAGTACTTC.

This chain joins TRBV19 and TRBJ1-4; 10 nucleotides align to TRBD1. This CDR3 is built from 14 residues. Germline V gene lookup returns CDR1 LNHDA and CDR2 SQIVND (reference sequence). After removal of 6 bases from V and 8 bases from J, the junction contained 6 bases not matched to a gene. CDR3: CASSRQGAGEKLFF. CDR3 bases: TGTGCCAGTAGCCGACAGGGGGCAGGCGAAAAACTGTTTTTT.

This chain links TRBV5-6 with TRBJ2-5, with 7 positions matching TRBD1. The J segment lost 6 bases and the V segment lost 3 bases, leaving 8 bases of the junction unmatched. CDR1 is SGHDT and CDR2 is YYEEEE in the germline V gene. This CDR3 is built from 14 residues. The CDR3 is CASSSRQGVKTQYF. The CDR3 DNA sequence: TGTGCCAGCAGCTCTCGACAGGGTGTGAAGACCCAGTACTTC.

The J gene is TRBJ1-1, the V gene TRBV6-1, with D possibly being TRBD1 (5 bases). CDR1 is MNHNS and CDR2 is SASEGT in the germline V gene. Trimming took off 10 bases at V and 0 bases at J, with 9 bases between the two ends. The CDR3 consists of 12 residues. In DNA form, the CDR3 reads TGTGCCATTAACAGGCTGAACACTGAAGCTTTCTTT. As protein: CAINRLNTEAFF.

This chain connects TRBV6-5 to TRBJ2-7; 8 bases agree with TRBD2. V trimming: 7 bases; J trimming: 13 bases; junction bases outside the gene matches: 9. The CDR3 runs 11 residues. The germline gives CDR1 MNHEY, CDR2 SVGAGI. The CDR3 loop reads CASTDGRVVYF. The CDR3 DNA follows: TGTGCCAGCACCGACGGGAGGGTTGTTTACTTC.

This chain connects TRBV19 to TRBJ2-3; TRBD2 matches 8 bases. Germline V gene data show CDR1 as LNHDA and CDR2 as SQIVND (reference sequence). The CDR3 extends over 16 amino acids. Trimming took 5 bases from V and 0 from J; bases not matched to a gene: 7. In nucleotides, the CDR3 is TGTGCCAGTAGTCTCTATAGCGGGGCCAGCACAGATACGCAGTATTTT. Translating gives CASSLYSGASTDTQYF.

About this clone: The sample carries other DNA sequences with the same CDR3. The chain combines TRBV7-9 with TRBJ1-1; TRBD1 agrees at 9 bases. The CDR3 has 14 amino acids. CDR1 is SEHNR, CDR2 FQNEAQ, per germline (reference sequence). V gave up 1 base and J gave up 7 bases; unmatched junction bases: 4. The CDR3 bases are TGTGCCAGCAGCTTAGGACAGGGGGAAGGTGAAGCTTTCTTT. It encodes CASSLGQGEGEAFF.

This clone showed up just once. The V call is TRBV6-5, the J call TRBJ1-4, with 9 bases matching TRBD1. This CDR3 spans 15 amino acids. Germline lookup yields CDR1 MNHEY and CDR2 SVGAGI. Unmatched junction bases numbered 6, after V lost 3 bases and J lost 7 bases. The CDR3 DNA sequence: TGTGCCAGCAGTTATACAGGGGGCGGGGGTGAAAAACTGTTTTTT. It encodes CASSYTGGGGEKLFF.